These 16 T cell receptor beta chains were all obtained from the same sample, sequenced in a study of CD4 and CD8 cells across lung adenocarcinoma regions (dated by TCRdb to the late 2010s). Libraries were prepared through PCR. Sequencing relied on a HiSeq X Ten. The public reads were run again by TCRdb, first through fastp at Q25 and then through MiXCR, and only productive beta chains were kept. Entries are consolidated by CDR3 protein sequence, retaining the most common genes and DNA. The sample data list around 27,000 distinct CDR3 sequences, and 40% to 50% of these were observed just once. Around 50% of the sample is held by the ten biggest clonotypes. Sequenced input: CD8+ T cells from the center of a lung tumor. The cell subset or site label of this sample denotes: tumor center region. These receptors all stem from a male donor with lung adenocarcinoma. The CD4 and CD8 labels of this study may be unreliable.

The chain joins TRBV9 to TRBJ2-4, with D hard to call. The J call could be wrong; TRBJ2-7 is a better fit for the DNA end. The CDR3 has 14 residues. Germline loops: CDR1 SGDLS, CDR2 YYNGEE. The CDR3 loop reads CASSVGLAAVEQYF. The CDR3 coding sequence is TGTGCCAGCAGCGTAGGTTTGGCTGCCGTCGAGCAGTACTTC.

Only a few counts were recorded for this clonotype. The CDR3 DNA reads TGCGCCAGCAGCTTGGAGGACAGGGGAGACAATGAGCAGTTCTTC. Translating gives CASSLEDRGDNEQFF. The V and J genes are TRBV5-1 and TRBJ2-1, with TRBD1 matching 9 bases. Germline assignment: CDR1 SGHRS and CDR2 YFSETQ. Unmatched junction bases numbered 3, after V lost 0 bases and J lost 5 bases. The CDR3 has 15 amino acids.

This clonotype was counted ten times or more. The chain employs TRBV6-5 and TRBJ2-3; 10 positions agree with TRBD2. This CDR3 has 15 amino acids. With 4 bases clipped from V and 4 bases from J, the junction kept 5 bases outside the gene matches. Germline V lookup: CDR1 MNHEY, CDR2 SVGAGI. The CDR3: CASSWPSGSADTQYF. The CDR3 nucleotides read TGTGCCAGCAGTTGGCCTAGCGGGAGCGCAGATACGCAGTATTTT.

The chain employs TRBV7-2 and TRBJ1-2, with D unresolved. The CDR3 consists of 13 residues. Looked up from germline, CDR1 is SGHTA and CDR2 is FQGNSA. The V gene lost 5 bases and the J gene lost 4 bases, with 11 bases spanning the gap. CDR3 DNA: TGTGCCAGCAGCCCCTATAGATTCTATGGCTACACCTTC. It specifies CASSPYRFYGYTF.

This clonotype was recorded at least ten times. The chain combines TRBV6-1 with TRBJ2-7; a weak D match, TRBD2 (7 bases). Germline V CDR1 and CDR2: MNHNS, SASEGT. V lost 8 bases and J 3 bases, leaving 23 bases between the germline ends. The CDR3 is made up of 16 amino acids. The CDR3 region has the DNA TGTGCCAGCGGGGGGGGATCAGGGGTAACCTTCTACGAGCAGTACTTC. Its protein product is CASGGGSGVTFYEQYF.

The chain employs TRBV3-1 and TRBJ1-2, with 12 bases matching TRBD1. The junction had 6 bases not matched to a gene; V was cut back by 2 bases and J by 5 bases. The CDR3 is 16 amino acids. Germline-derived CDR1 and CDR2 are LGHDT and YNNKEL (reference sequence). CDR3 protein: CASSQNPGQGAYGYTF. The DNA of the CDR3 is TGTGCCAGCAGCCAAAACCCGGGACAGGGGGCATATGGCTACACCTTC. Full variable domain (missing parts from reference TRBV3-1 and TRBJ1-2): DTAVSQTPKYLVTQMGNDKSIKCEQNLGHDTMYWYKQDSKKFLKIMFSYNNKELIINETVPNRFSPKSPDKAHLNLHINSLELGDSAVYFCASSQNPGQGAYGYTFGSGTRLTVV.

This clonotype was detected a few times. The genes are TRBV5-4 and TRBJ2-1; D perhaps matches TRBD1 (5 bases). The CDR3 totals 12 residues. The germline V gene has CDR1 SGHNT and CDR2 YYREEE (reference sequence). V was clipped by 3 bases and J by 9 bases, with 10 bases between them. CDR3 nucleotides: TGTGCCAGCAGCTCCAGGGAAGCTGAGCAGTTCTTC. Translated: CASSSREAEQFF.

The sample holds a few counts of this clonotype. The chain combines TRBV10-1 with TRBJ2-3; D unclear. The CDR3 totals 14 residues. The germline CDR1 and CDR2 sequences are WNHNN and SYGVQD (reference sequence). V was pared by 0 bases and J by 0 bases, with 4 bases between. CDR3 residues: CASSESPSTDTQYF. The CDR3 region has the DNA TGCGCCAGCAGTGAGTCCCCTAGCACAGATACGCAGTATTTT.

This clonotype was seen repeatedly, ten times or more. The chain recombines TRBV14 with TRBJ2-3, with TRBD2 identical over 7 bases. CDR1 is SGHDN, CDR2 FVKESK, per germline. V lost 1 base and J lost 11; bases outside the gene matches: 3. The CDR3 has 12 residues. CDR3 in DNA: TGTGCCAGCAGCCAAGGTACTAGCGTGCAGTATTTT. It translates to CASSQGTSVQYF.

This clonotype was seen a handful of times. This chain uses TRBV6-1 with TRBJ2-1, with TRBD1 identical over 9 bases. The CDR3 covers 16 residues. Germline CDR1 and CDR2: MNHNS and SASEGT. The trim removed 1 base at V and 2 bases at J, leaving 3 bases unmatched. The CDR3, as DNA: TGTGCCAGCAGTGAAGATGGGACAGGGACCTACAATGAGCAGTTCTTC. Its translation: CASSEDGTGTYNEQFF.

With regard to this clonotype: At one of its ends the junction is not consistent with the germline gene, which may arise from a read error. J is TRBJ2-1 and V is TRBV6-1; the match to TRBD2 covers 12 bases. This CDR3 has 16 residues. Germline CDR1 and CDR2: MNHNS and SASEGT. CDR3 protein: CASRGTWTSGTNEQYF. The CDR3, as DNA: TGTGCCAGCCGTGGAACGTGGACTAGCGGGACCAATGAGCAGTATTTC.

In DNA, the CDR3 is TGTGCCAGCAGTGAAGTTTCTAGCGGCTACAATGAGCAGTTCTTC. Its protein product is CASSEVSSGYNEQFF. The chain couples TRBV6-1 to TRBJ2-1; 7 positions agree with TRBD2. Trimming removed 1 base from V and 3 bases from J; junction bases left unmatched: 3. This CDR3 contains 15 residues. Germline V gene data show CDR1 as MNHNS and CDR2 as SASEGT.

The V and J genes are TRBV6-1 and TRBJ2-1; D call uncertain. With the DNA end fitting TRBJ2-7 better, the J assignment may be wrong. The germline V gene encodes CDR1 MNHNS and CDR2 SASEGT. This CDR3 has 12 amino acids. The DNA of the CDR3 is TGTGCCAGCACCTCACTTGGCTACGAGCAGTACTTC. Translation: CASTSLGYEQYF.

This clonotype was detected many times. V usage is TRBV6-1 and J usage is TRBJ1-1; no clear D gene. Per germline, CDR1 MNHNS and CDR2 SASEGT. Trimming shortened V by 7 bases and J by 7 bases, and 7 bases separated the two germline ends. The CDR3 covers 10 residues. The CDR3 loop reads CASISVEAFF. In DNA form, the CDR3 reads TGTGCCAGCATCAGTGTTGAAGCTTTCTTT.

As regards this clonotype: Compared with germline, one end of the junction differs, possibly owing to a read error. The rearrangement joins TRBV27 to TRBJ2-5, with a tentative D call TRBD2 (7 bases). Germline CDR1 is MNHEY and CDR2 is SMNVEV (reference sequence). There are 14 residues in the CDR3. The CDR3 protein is CAGRGGRAQDTQYF. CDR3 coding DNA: TGTGCGGGCCGCGGGGGCCGGGCCCAAGATACCCAGTACTTC.

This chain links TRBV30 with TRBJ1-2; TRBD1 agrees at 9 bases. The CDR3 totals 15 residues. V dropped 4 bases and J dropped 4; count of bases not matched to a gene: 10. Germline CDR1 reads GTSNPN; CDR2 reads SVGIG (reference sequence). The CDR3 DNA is TGTGCCTGGAACAGTCCGGGACAGGGAACCTATGGCTACACCTTC. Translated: CAWNSPGQGTYGYTF.